These 28 T cell receptor beta chains share one sample of origin, sequenced in a study of shared clonotypes between healthy human individuals. Assay used: immunoSEQ multiplex PCR; TCRdb lists only in-frame clones, some missing. The data hold roughly 2.5 million clones, with about 92% observed a single time. Material: naive CD4+ T cells sorted from blood. Noted subset: CD45RA+ positively selected. All receptors derive from a man aged 18-30 years in good health.

V usage is TRBV7-3 and J usage is TRBJ2-2; D is ambiguous. Trimming cost V 4 bases and J 4 bases, with 10 bases left between them. The CDR3 consists of 14 residues. Germline lookup yields CDR1 SGHTA and CDR2 FQGTGA. The CDR3 sequence: CASSSVSSTGELFF. The CDR3 nucleotides read TGTGCCAGCAGCTCCGTCAGTAGCACCGGGGAGCTGTTTTTT.

The chain couples TRBV30 to TRBJ1-6, with a tentative D call TRBD1 (6 bases). V shed 8 bases and J shed 2 bases, with 13 bases lying between them. This CDR3 has 14 residues. CDR1 is GTSNPN, CDR2 SVGIG, per germline (reference sequence). The CDR3 bases are TGTGCCGGGGAGGGGGGGACCTATAATTCACCCCTCCACTTT. This sequence encodes CAGEGGTYNSPLHF.

As concerns this clone: The same CDR3 arises from other DNA sequences in this sample as well. The genes are TRBV5-1 and TRBJ2-3; TRBD1 agrees at 7 bases. The CDR3 has 16 residues. The V gene end was trimmed by 0 bases and the J gene end by 0 bases; junction bases not matched to a gene: 4. The germline V gene encodes CDR1 SGHRS and CDR2 YFSETQ. In DNA form, the CDR3 reads TGCGCCAGCAGCTTGGGGGACAGCCTTAGCACAGATACGCAGTATTTT. Its translation: CASSLGDSLSTDTQYF.

V usage is TRBV29-1 and J usage is TRBJ2-3, with 7 bases matching TRBD1. V was pared by 7 bases and J by 2 bases, with 9 bases of the junction left unmatched. Germline loops: CDR1 SQVTM, CDR2 ANQGSEA. There are 14 residues in the CDR3. The CDR3 spells CSASTQGHTDTQYF. CDR3 in DNA: TGCAGCGCGTCGACACAGGGGCACACAGATACGCAGTATTTT.

This chain joins TRBV7-9 and TRBJ2-5; D is unclear. The CDR3 length is 12 residues. Per germline, CDR1 SEHNR and CDR2 FQNEAQ (reference sequence). Deletions cut 5 bases from V and 5 bases from J, with 9 bases between. The DNA of the CDR3 is TGTGCCAGCAGCCTTAACATGGAGACCCAGTACTTC. It encodes CASSLNMETQYF.

The rearrangement joins TRBV19 to TRBJ2-3; the D gene is possibly TRBD2 (6 bases). With 8 bases removed from V and 2 bases from J, the gap between germline ends came to 20 bases. This CDR3 is 16 amino acids long. Per germline, CDR1 LNHDA and CDR2 SQIVND (reference sequence). This chain's CDR3 is CASSSLLAIDTDTQYF. DNA of the CDR3: TGTGCCAGTTCAAGCCTTCTAGCGATAGACACAGATACGCAGTATTTT.

This clone came up once. This chain connects TRBV18 to TRBJ1-3; no clear D gene. Germline V gene data show CDR1 as KGHSH and CDR2 as LQKENI. Trimming took off 2 bases at V and 8 bases at J, with 7 bases between the two ends. This CDR3 comprises 12 residues. The CDR3 is CASSPGVDTIYF. CDR3 in DNA: TGTGCCAGCTCACCAGGGGTGGACACCATATATTTT.

In its sample, this clone was seen a few times. This chain uses TRBV7-8 with TRBJ1-5, with 7 bases matching TRBD1. The V and J ends lost 7 bases and 6 bases, in that order; junction bases with no gene match: 9. This CDR3 comprises 14 residues. The V gene's germline CDR1 is SGHVS and CDR2 FQNEAQ. The CDR3 coding sequence is TGTGCCAGCATCCAAAGACAGGGAGGTCAGCCCCAGCATTTT. This encodes CASIQRQGGQPQHF.

This CDR3 reads CASSVPGQVLETQYF. CDR3 nucleotide sequence: TGTGCCAGCAGCGTCCCGGGACAGGTTCTCGAGACCCAGTACTTC. The chain carries TRBV7-2 and TRBJ2-5; TRBD1 matches at 8 bases. J gave up 5 bases and V 5 bases, and 10 bases lay outside the gene matches. The CDR3 covers 15 residues. CDR1 is SGHTA, CDR2 FQGNSA, per germline.

This clone was observed a few times. This sample also contains other DNA sequences that code for the same CDR3. This chain uses TRBV18 with TRBJ1-6; 11 bases align to TRBD1. The V segment lost 3 bases and the J segment 7 bases; nucleotides outside the gene matches: 5. This CDR3 region has 16 residues. Germline V lookup: CDR1 KGHSH, CDR2 LQKENI. CDR3 residues: CASSPGQGAVNSPLHF. The CDR3 coding sequence is TGTGCCAGCTCACCCGGACAGGGGGCTGTAAATTCACCCCTCCACTTT.

V and J are TRBV6-4 and TRBJ2-5, with unresolved D. The CDR3 sequence is 12 residues long. Germline CDR1 is MRHNA and CDR2 is SNTAGT. V was shortened by 10 bases and J by 5 bases, with 14 bases between the two germline ends. CDR3 in DNA: TGTGCCATGGACCTGGGTAGGGAGACCCAGTACTTC. It codes for CAMDLGRETQYF.

V usage is TRBV27 and J usage is TRBJ2-5; D is perhaps TRBD1 or TRBD2 (5 bases each). Deletions cut 5 bases from V and 5 bases from J, with 18 bases between. Germline CDR1 reads MNHEY; CDR2 reads SMNVEV (reference sequence). The CDR3 is 15 residues long. This chain's CDR3 is CASSRWDARGETQYF. In DNA form, the CDR3 reads TGTGCCAGCAGTCGATGGGACGCCAGAGGGGAGACCCAGTACTTC.

The genes are TRBV19 and TRBJ1-5, with D uncertain. Looked up from germline, CDR1 is LNHDA and CDR2 is SQIVND (reference sequence). The CDR3 runs 15 residues. The V end lost 5 bases, the J end lost 1 base, and 12 bases lay between the germline ends. The CDR3 DNA reads TGTGCCAGTAGTTGGGCACCCTGGAGCAATCAGCCCCAGCATTTT. Encoded protein: CASSWAPWSNQPQHF.

The J gene is TRBJ2-1, the V gene TRBV30; TRBD2 matches 14 bases. V shed 0 bases, J shed 9 bases, and the junction held 10 bases outside the gene matches. Germline assignment: CDR1 GTSNPN and CDR2 SVGIG (reference sequence). The CDR3 totals 17 residues. The CDR3 region is CAWSVRVGLAGDSEQFF. CDR3 nucleotides: TGTGCCTGGAGTGTTAGGGTGGGACTAGCGGGAGATTCTGAGCAGTTCTTC.

This chain uses TRBV5-6 with TRBJ1-5, with D maybe TRBD1 (5 bases). With 2 bases removed from V and 6 bases from J, the gap between germline ends came to 15 bases. CDR1 SGHDT and CDR2 YYEEEE come from the germline V gene. CDR3 length: 15 amino acids. Here the CDR3 reads CASSFGGTASQPQHF. In DNA form, the CDR3 reads TGTGCCAGCAGCTTTGGGGGGACCGCCAGTCAGCCCCAGCATTTT.

The chain has TRBV7-9 and TRBJ2-5; D may be TRBD1 (6 bases). The CDR3 sequence is 15 residues long. With 1 base removed from V and 2 bases from J, the gap between germline ends came to 11 bases. The germline V gene encodes CDR1 SEHNR and CDR2 FQNEAQ (reference sequence). CDR3 sequence reads: CASSLEVTGQETQYF. The CDR3 nucleotides are TGTGCCAGCAGCTTAGAGGTAACAGGGCAAGAGACCCAGTACTTC.

This clone appeared a single time. This chain connects TRBV6-5 to TRBJ1-1; D perhaps matches TRBD1 (6 bases). The CDR3 covers 14 residues. Germline V gene sequence: CDR1 MNHEY, CDR2 SVGAGI. Trimming stripped 6 bases from V and 0 bases from J, with 11 bases between. The CDR3 spells CASREGGLNTEAFF. DNA of the CDR3: TGTGCCAGCAGAGAGGGGGGCTTGAACACTGAAGCTTTCTTT.

V is TRBV6-1 and J is TRBJ2-6, with D perhaps TRBD1 (5 bases). The CDR3 has 12 residues. V lost 3 bases and J 17 bases, leaving 14 bases between the germline ends. Germline CDR1 MNHNS, CDR2 SASEGT. CDR3 in amino acids: CASSEYRPLVTF. The CDR3 nucleotides read TGTGCCAGCAGTGAGTACAGGCCCCTCGTGACTTTC.

The chain links TRBV18 to TRBJ2-1, with 7 bases fitting TRBD2. CDR3 length: 14 amino acids. Trimming at V came to 10 bases and at J to 0 bases, leaving 6 bases not matched to a gene. Per germline, CDR1 KGHSH and CDR2 LQKENI. CDR3 residues: CATVGGGSYNEQFF. For the CDR3, the DNA is TGTGCCACCGTTGGGGGGGGCTCCTACAATGAGCAGTTCTTC.

About this clone itself: At the DNA level, this CDR3 is encoded by other sequences in the same sample as well. The chain recombines TRBV7-9 with TRBJ2-7; no firm D call. This CDR3 is 12 amino acids long. Germline CDR1 reads SEHNR; CDR2 reads FQNEAQ (reference sequence). Trimming took off 1 base at V and 4 bases at J, with 5 bases between the two ends. The CDR3 DNA follows: TGTGCCAGCAGCTTAGGGGCTTACGAGCAGTACTTC. This gives the protein CASSLGAYEQYF.

This sequence joins TRBV6-5 and TRBJ1-1, with D tentatively TRBD1 (5 bases). The CDR3 extends over 16 amino acids. V was pared by 0 bases and J by 5 bases, with 16 bases between. Germline V gives CDR1 MNHEY, CDR2 SVGAGI. The CDR3 sequence: CASSYSSGGGKTEAFF. The CDR3 DNA reads TGTGCCAGCAGTTACTCGAGTGGGGGGGGAAAGACTGAAGCTTTCTTT.

The rearrangement joins TRBV5-1 to TRBJ2-7; 9 positions agree with TRBD1. The V segment lost 5 bases and the J segment 6 bases; nucleotides outside the gene matches: 6. Germline V gene data show CDR1 as SGHRS and CDR2 as YFSETQ. The CDR3 is 13 amino acids. CDR3 coding DNA: TGCGCCAGCAGGGGTGGACAGGGGAGCGAGCAGTACTTC. This encodes CASRGGQGSEQYF.

V is TRBV6-5 and J is TRBJ2-5, with D tentatively TRBD2 (6 bases). Germline CDR1 and CDR2: MNHEY and SVGAGI. Trimming cost V 5 bases and J 5 bases, with 12 bases left between them. The CDR3 spans 13 residues. This chain's CDR3 is CASSRTTSETQYF. The CDR3 DNA follows: TGTGCCAGCAGTCGGACTACCAGCGAGACCCAGTACTTC.

This clone occurred once. The chain couples TRBV4-3 to TRBJ2-1; 11 bases are a match to TRBD2. The J segment lost 5 bases and the V segment lost 3 bases, leaving 6 bases of the junction unmatched. The length of the CDR3 is 16 residues. Germline V gene sequence: CDR1 LGHNA, CDR2 YSLEER. CDR3 residues: CASSQGLTSGNNEQFF. Here the CDR3 DNA reads TGCGCCAGCAGCCAGGGTTTGACTAGCGGGAACAATGAGCAGTTCTTC.

This chain connects TRBV19 to TRBJ2-5; D is uncertain. Germline V lookup: CDR1 LNHDA, CDR2 SQIVND (reference sequence). Trimming stripped 5 bases from V and 2 bases from J, with 9 bases between. The CDR3 extends over 13 amino acids. This CDR3 reads CASSSSDQETQYF. The CDR3 DNA reads as TGTGCCAGTAGTTCGTCAGATCAAGAGACCCAGTACTTC.

The chain has TRBV4-3 and TRBJ1-4, with D possibly matching TRBD1 (6 bases). The CDR3 totals 16 residues. The V gene's germline CDR1 is LGHNA and CDR2 YSLEER. Trimming left V 0 bases short and J 5 bases short, with 13 bases between. Written as DNA, the CDR3 is TGCGCCAGCAGCCAAGAAGCCGGGACACCGAATGAAAAACTGTTTTTT. Amino acids: CASSQEAGTPNEKLFF.

The chain links TRBV11-2 to TRBJ1-2; D is undetermined. CDR1 is SGHAT, CDR2 FQNNGV, per germline. CDR3 length: 16 residues. Trimming removed 2 bases from V and 8 bases from J, with 21 bases in between. CDR3 bases: TGTGCCAGCAGCTTAATCGTCGGATTTCCCGCGGCGGGCTACACCTTC. This encodes CASSLIVGFPAAGYTF.

DNA of the CDR3: TGTGCCAGCAGACCCGTCGGGACTGAAGCTTTCTTT. Translated, it gives CASRPVGTEAFF. The chain couples TRBV2 to TRBJ1-1; the D is unclear. The CDR3 length is 12 residues. Trimming stripped 6 bases from V and 5 bases from J, with 10 bases between. Germline V gives CDR1 SNHLY, CDR2 FYNNEI.